The 23 T cell receptor beta chains below come from one sample, sequenced in a study of beta chain features in type 1 diabetes. The investigators reverse transcribed all of the isolated RNA, so they sequenced expressed TCRB transcripts. Here immunoSEQ multiplex PCR was the method, and the copy in TCRdb shows in-frame clones only, minus some. The repertoire holds some 400,000 clones, with approximately 16% as singletons. Sequencing was done on a sample of naive CD4+ T cells from blood. These receptors were collected from a woman under 30 in good health.

The chain joins TRBV27 to TRBJ2-6, with 9 bases lining up with TRBD1. Trimming removed 8 bases from V and 0 bases from J; junction bases left unmatched: 8. Per the germline V gene, CDR1 is MNHEY and CDR2 is SMNVEV (reference sequence). The CDR3 has 17 amino acids. CDR3 sequence reads: CASGGDREISGANVLTF. CDR3 DNA sequence: TGTGCCAGCGGCGGGGACAGGGAGATCTCTGGGGCCAACGTCCTGACTTTC.

This clone was observed a few times. This rearrangement joins TRBV10-3 to TRBJ2-7, with TRBD1 as a possible D gene (5 bases). Germline-derived CDR1 and CDR2 are ENHRY and SYGVKD. CDR3 length equals 13 residues. V lost 8 bases, J lost 7 bases, and 18 bases lay in between. The CDR3 DNA reads as TGTGCCATCGGACACATGGCGCTGGGGGAGCAGTACTTC. The encoded protein is CAIGHMALGEQYF.

The gene calls are TRBV15 and TRBJ1-3; possible D gene TRBD1, 5 bases. The germline V gene encodes CDR1 LNHNV and CDR2 YYDKDF (reference sequence). CDR3 length: 15 residues. Trimming took off 0 bases at V and 1 base at J, with 7 bases between the two ends. CDR3 DNA sequence: TGTGCCACCAGCAGAGATCCAGGGTCTGGAAACACCATATATTTT. This encodes CATSRDPGSGNTIYF.

The chain recombines TRBV11-1 with TRBJ2-2; D unresolved. The CDR3 has 17 residues. The germline V gene has CDR1 SGHAT and CDR2 FQDESV (reference sequence). V was clipped by 4 bases and J by 0 bases, with 15 bases between them. As DNA, the CDR3 is TGTGCCAGCAGCTCCTTCGCGAGGAGTACGAACACCGGGGAGCTGTTTTTT. It specifies CASSSFARSTNTGELFF.

The chain joins TRBV5-1 to TRBJ2-5, with 13 bases fitting TRBD2. Per germline, CDR1 SGHRS and CDR2 YFSETQ. CDR3 length: 16 residues. V was clipped by 3 bases and J by 5 bases; unmatched bases: 7. CDR3 sequence: CASSWTGTSGTETQYF. CDR3 sequence (DNA): TGCGCCAGCAGCTGGACCGGGACTAGCGGGACGGAGACCCAGTACTTC.

The rearrangement uses TRBV7-9 and TRBJ1-1; 7 nucleotides align to TRBD1. Germline V CDR1 and CDR2: SEHNR, FQNEAQ (reference sequence). V trimming: 1 base; J trimming: 5 bases; junction bases outside the gene matches: 4. The CDR3 has 14 residues. The CDR3: CASSLERGQTEAFF. DNA of the CDR3: TGTGCCAGCAGCTTAGAGAGGGGGCAGACTGAAGCTTTCTTT.

The genes are TRBV30 and TRBJ1-4, with 9 nucleotides matching TRBD1. V lost 3 bases to trimming and J lost 7 bases; unmatched junction nucleotides: 3. Germline CDR1 reads GTSNPN; CDR2 reads SVGIG (reference sequence). The CDR3 has 13 residues. The CDR3 DNA follows: TGTGCCTGGAGACAGGGGGCTGTTGAAAAACTGTTTTTT. Residues: CAWRQGAVEKLFF. Full variable domain (remainder filled in from reference TRBV30 and TRBJ1-4): SQTIHQWPATLVQPVGSPLSLECTVEGTSNPNLYWYRQAAGRGLQLLFYSVGIGQISSEVPQNLSASRPQDRQFILSSKKLLLSDSGFYLCAWRQGAVEKLFFGSGTQLSVL.

The J gene is TRBJ1-1, the V gene TRBV25-1; TRBD1 might be the D (6 bases). V was cut by 7 bases and J by 1 base, with 10 bases left in between. Germline V gene lookup returns CDR1 MGHDK and CDR2 SYGVNS. The CDR3 totals 13 residues. Here the CDR3 reads CASTGQKNTEAFF. In DNA, the CDR3 is TGTGCCAGCACCGGACAGAAGAACACTGAAGCTTTCTTT. Full variable domain (missing parts from reference TRBV25-1 and TRBJ1-1): EADIYQTPRYLVIGTGKKITLECSQTMGHDKMYWYQQDPGMELHLIHYSYGVNSTEKGDLSSESTVSRIRTEHFPLTLESARPSHTSQYLCASTGQKNTEAFFGQGTRLTVV.

A few counts support this clone. V is TRBV7-8 and J is TRBJ2-3, with D unresolved. V gave up 1 base and J gave up 0 bases, with 11 bases separating them. Germline CDR1 and CDR2: SGHVS and FQNEAQ. This CDR3 contains 16 residues. The DNA of the CDR3 is TGTGCCAGCAGCTTAGAAGTCCTACAGAGCACAGATACGCAGTATTTT. Translation gives CASSLEVLQSTDTQYF.

The J gene is TRBJ2-2, the V gene TRBV20-1; D is ambiguous. The CDR3 totals 11 residues. The germline CDR1 and CDR2 sequences are DFQATT and SNEGSKA (reference sequence). The V gene lost 2 bases and the J gene lost 7 bases, with 5 bases spanning the gap. DNA of the CDR3: TGCAGTGCTAGATATAACGGGGAGCTGTTTTTT. This gives the protein CSARYNGELFF.

This clone was counted between two and nine times. V gene TRBV9 combines with J gene TRBJ2-7, with 10 bases aligning to TRBD1. The germline V gene encodes CDR1 SGDLS and CDR2 YYNGEE. The CDR3 totals 15 residues. V lost 3 bases and J lost 5; bases outside the gene matches: 8. The CDR3 DNA is TGTGCCAGCAGCGCCTTGACAGGGGGCCGCGACGAGCAGTACTTC. Amino acid sequence: CASSALTGGRDEQYF.

This clone was observed a handful of times. This sequence joins TRBV5-1 and TRBJ2-1; D call uncertain. CDR1 SGHRS and CDR2 YFSETQ come from the germline V gene. Trimming shortened V by 0 bases and J by 7 bases, and 8 bases separated the two germline ends. The CDR3 covers 13 residues. Here the CDR3 reads CASSLAVNNEQFF. DNA for the CDR3: TGCGCCAGCAGCTTGGCGGTTAATAATGAGCAGTTCTTC.

The chain couples TRBV5-1 to TRBJ2-7; 8 positions match TRBD2. The germline V gene has CDR1 SGHRS and CDR2 YFSETQ. V was pared by 4 bases and J by 9 bases, with 9 bases of the junction left unmatched. This CDR3 spans 13 amino acids. The CDR3 DNA reads as TGCGCCAGCAGCGGTGATAGCGGGGCAAGGCAGTACTTC. It specifies CASSGDSGARQYF.

This clone was seen only a few times. The sample contains more than one DNA sequence encoding this CDR3. The chain employs TRBV7-2 and TRBJ1-1; a weak D match, TRBD1 (5 bases). Germline CDR1 and CDR2: SGHTA and FQGNSA. V shed 5 bases and J shed 2 bases, with 9 bases lying between them. The length of the CDR3 is 13 residues. This CDR3 reads CASSPTGNTEAFF. CDR3 in DNA: TGTGCCAGCAGCCCCACAGGCAACACTGAAGCTTTCTTT.

The chain uses TRBV7-9 and TRBJ1-1; 7 bases map to TRBD1. The CDR3 is 17 residues long. V shed 2 bases and J 1 base; nucleotides not matched to a gene: 10. Germline-derived CDR1 and CDR2 are SEHNR and FQNEAQ (reference sequence). This CDR3 is CASSLSRGVLRNTEAFF. Written as DNA, the CDR3 is TGTGCCAGCAGCTTATCCAGGGGGGTACTGAGGAACACTGAAGCTTTCTTT.

This sequence joins TRBV9 and TRBJ2-1; 9 nucleotides line up with TRBD2. Germline CDR1 and CDR2: SGDLS and YYNGEE. The CDR3 loop spans 14 amino acids. V lost 4 bases, J lost 8 bases, and 7 bases stayed unmatched. CDR3 region: CASSSREGLDEQFF. The CDR3 DNA is TGTGCCAGCAGCTCGCGGGAGGGCCTGGATGAGCAGTTCTTC.

V is TRBV27 and J is TRBJ2-7; D is unresolved. Germline assignment: CDR1 MNHEY and CDR2 SMNVEV (reference sequence). The CDR3 runs 12 residues. Trimming stripped 7 bases from V and 9 bases from J, with 16 bases between. The CDR3, as DNA: TGTGCCAGCAAGACCCCCAGCTCAGGGCAGTACTTC. This translates into CASKTPSSGQYF.

The rearrangement links TRBV7-2 to TRBJ2-7, with unresolved D. With 1 base removed from V and 1 base from J, the gap between germline ends came to 11 bases. Germline V gene data show CDR1 as SGHTA and CDR2 as FQGNSA. This CDR3 comprises 15 residues. The CDR3 region has the DNA TGTGCCAGCAGCTTAGGCGGAAGTCGTTCCTACGAGCAGTACTTC. This sequence encodes CASSLGGSRSYEQYF.

The chain links TRBV5-6 to TRBJ2-7; possible D gene TRBD2, 5 bases. The length of the CDR3 is 13 residues. Germline lookup yields CDR1 SGHDT and CDR2 YYEEEE. The V end lost 4 bases, the J end lost 0 bases, and 8 bases lay between the germline ends. CDR3 sequence: CASSRGYSYEQYF. DNA for the CDR3: TGTGCCAGCAGCCGAGGGTACTCCTACGAGCAGTACTTC. Full variable domain (remainder filled in from reference TRBV5-6 and TRBJ2-7): DAGVTQSPTHLIKTRGQQVTLRCSPKSGHDTVSWYQQALGQGPQFIFQYYEEEERQRGNFPDRFSGHQFPNYSSELNVNALLLGDSALYLCASSRGYSYEQYFGPGTRLTVT.

This clone was picked up a small number of times. The CDR3 DNA reads TGTGCCAGCAGCGCAACAGGGCGTACGCAGTATTTT. Its protein is CASSATGRTQYF. The rearrangement joins TRBV7-2 to TRBJ2-3; a possible D gene is TRBD1 (6 bases). From germline, CDR1 is SGHTA and CDR2 FQGNSA. The V end lost 5 bases, the J end lost 8 bases, and 11 bases lay between the germline ends. The CDR3 has 12 amino acids.

The J gene is TRBJ1-1, the V gene TRBV2; TRBD1 might be the D (6 bases). Germline assignment: CDR1 SNHLY and CDR2 FYNNEI. The CDR3 runs to 13 residues. V lost 4 bases to trimming and J lost 4 bases, with 10 bases between them. The CDR3 coding sequence is TGTGCCAGCAGTGGGACAGTTGGCACTGAAGCTTTCTTT. Translation gives CASSGTVGTEAFF.

This chain uses TRBV9 with TRBJ2-1; 10 nucleotides align to TRBD2. J lost 4 bases, V lost 0 bases, and 13 bases had no gene match. CDR1 is SGDLS and CDR2 is YYNGEE in the germline V gene. The CDR3 has 19 amino acids. The CDR3 here is CASSVASGRAKVHYNEQFF. CDR3 DNA sequence: TGTGCCAGCAGCGTAGCAAGCGGGAGGGCCAAGGTTCATTACAATGAGCAGTTCTTC. Complete variable domain (other parts from reference TRBV9 and TRBJ2-1): DSGVTQTPKHLITATGQRVTLRCSPRSGDLSVYWYQQSLDQGLQFLIQYYNGEERAKGNILERFSAQQFPDLHSELNLSSLELGDSALYFCASSVASGRAKVHYNEQFFGPGTRLTVL.

This rearrangement joins TRBV28 to TRBJ2-1; D might be TRBD1 (6 bases). Germline CDR1 and CDR2: MDHEN and SYDVKM. The CDR3 loop spans 13 amino acids. V lost 8 bases and J 8 bases, leaving 16 bases between the germline ends. The CDR3 spells CASGQSSPHEQFF. For the CDR3, the DNA is TGTGCCAGCGGACAGTCCTCTCCCCATGAGCAGTTCTTC.